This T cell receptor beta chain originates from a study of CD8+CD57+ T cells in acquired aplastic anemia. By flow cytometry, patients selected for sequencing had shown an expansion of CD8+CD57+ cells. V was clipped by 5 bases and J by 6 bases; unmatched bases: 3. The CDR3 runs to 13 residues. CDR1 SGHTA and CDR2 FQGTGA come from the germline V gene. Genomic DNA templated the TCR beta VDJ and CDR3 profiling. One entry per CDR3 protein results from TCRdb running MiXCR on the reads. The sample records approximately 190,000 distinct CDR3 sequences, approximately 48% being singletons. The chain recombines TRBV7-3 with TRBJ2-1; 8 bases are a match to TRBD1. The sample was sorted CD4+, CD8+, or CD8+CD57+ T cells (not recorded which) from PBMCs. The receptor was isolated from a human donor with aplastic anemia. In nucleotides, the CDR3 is TGTGCCAGCAGCGATACAGGGGGCAATGAGCAGTTCTTC. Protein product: CASSDTGGNEQFF.